Many counts were recorded for the clone carrying this T cell receptor (beta chain). Its specificity is not known. This sample is drawn from a study of blood T cells in healthy people across ages. Points from the study as a whole: Unsorted PBMC material precluded a definitive naive versus antigen-experienced comparison. Those diversity estimates obtained from one million T cells were thought to be underestimates. Both naive CD4+ cell counts and diversity were greater in long-lived donors than in aged donors.

Alongside a J-beta primer mix, a sample-barcoded 5' primer served in a second PCR lasting roughly 6 to 11 cycles. One entry per CDR3 protein results from TCRdb running MiXCR on the 5' RACE reads. The data hold over 600,000 distinct CDR3 sequences, with about 42% observed a single time. V gave up 2 bases and J gave up 0 bases, with 12 bases separating them. CDR3 length: 16 residues. Per the germline V gene, CDR1 is SGHTA and CDR2 is FQGNSA. This clonotype was obtained from an older man in good health. This chain links TRBV7-2 with TRBJ2-3; tentatively, D is TRBD1 (6 bases). Sequences were obtained from blood. CDR3 DNA sequence: TGTGCCAGCAGCTTAAGACGGGGACAAAGCACAGATACGCAGTATTTT. Protein sequence: CASSLRRGQSTDTQYF. Looking up the rest from reference TRBV7-2 and TRBJ2-3 gives the full variable domain: GAGVSQSPSNKVTEKGKDVELRCDPISGHTALYWYRQSLGQGLEFLIYFQGNSAPDKSGLPSDRFSAERTGGSVSTLTIQRTQQEDSAVYLCASSLRRGQSTDTQYFGPGTRLTVL.